This entry lists 8 T cell receptor beta chains sequenced from one sample in a study of blood T cell repertoires in COVID-19. The protocol was immunoSEQ multiplex PCR, while the TCRdb copy is restricted to in-frame clones and leaves out a portion. The data contain more than 75,000 clones, approximately 86% of them singletons. Material for sequencing was peripheral blood. The receptors here all came from a man older than 75 with active or convalescent COVID-19.

This clone rates as medium-sized (0.01 to 0.1%). The J gene is TRBJ1-2, the V gene TRBV7-8; TRBD1 aligns across 7 bases. In germline, CDR1 is SGHVS, CDR2 FQNEAQ. CDR3 size: 14 residues. The V and J ends lost 5 bases and 6 bases, in that order; junction bases with no gene match: 9. The DNA for the CDR3 is TGTGCCAGCAGCCTCAGGGGGAATAGGGATGGCTACACCTTC. Translation: CASSLRGNRDGYTF.

This chain uses TRBV7-2 with TRBJ2-7; 7 nucleotides match TRBD1. CDR3 length equals 15 residues. CDR1 is SGHTA, CDR2 FQGNSA, per germline. The V segment lost 5 bases and the J segment 0 bases; nucleotides outside the gene matches: 7. The CDR3 here is CASSKNRGDSYEQYF. CDR3 coding DNA: TGTGCCAGCAGCAAAAACAGGGGTGACTCCTACGAGCAGTACTTC. Full variable domain (outside the CDR3, taken from reference TRBV7-2 and TRBJ2-7): GAGVSQSPSNKVTEKGKDVELRCDPISGHTALYWYRQSLGQGLEFLIYFQGNSAPDKSGLPSDRFSAERTGGSVSTLTIQRTQQEDSAVYLCASSKNRGDSYEQYFGPGTRLTVT.

This chain joins TRBV4-2 and TRBJ2-1; the match to TRBD1 covers 7 bases. CDR3 size: 15 residues. Trimming removed 6 bases from V and 0 bases from J; junction bases left unmatched: 5. Germline values: CDR1 LGHNA, CDR2 YNFKEQ. Here the CDR3 DNA reads TGTGCCAGCAGTAGACAGGGCTTCTCCTACAATGAGCAGTTCTTC. It yields the protein CASSRQGFSYNEQFF.

The chain is built from TRBV19 and TRBJ2-5; 10 positions agree with TRBD2. Germline V gives CDR1 LNHDA, CDR2 SQIVND (reference sequence). The CDR3 is made up of 15 amino acids. V lost 5 bases to trimming and J lost 4 bases; unmatched junction nucleotides: 7. The CDR3 region is CASSGASGSRETQYF. The CDR3 coding sequence is TGTGCCAGTAGTGGAGCTAGCGGGAGTCGAGAGACCCAGTACTTC.

This clone occurred once. The chain couples TRBV30 to TRBJ2-1; 8 bases are a match to TRBD1. The CDR3 is 11 residues long. J gave up 15 bases and V 0 bases, and 4 bases lay outside the gene matches. Germline V gives CDR1 GTSNPN, CDR2 SVGIG (reference sequence). For the CDR3, the DNA is TGTGCCTGGAGTGTACAGGGGGTGGGGTTCTTC. Residues: CAWSVQGVGFF.

The chain has TRBV4-2 and TRBJ2-2; TRBD2 is a possible D gene (6 bases). Trimming took 0 bases from V and 0 from J, leaving 11 bases between them. This CDR3 is 17 amino acids long. Germline V gives CDR1 LGHNA, CDR2 YNFKEQ. The DNA of the CDR3 is TGTGCCAGCAGCCAAGAGGGAGGCAGGCCGAACACCGGGGAGCTGTTTTTT. Translating gives CASSQEGGRPNTGELFF.

The V and J genes are TRBV4-1 and TRBJ2-3, with 9 bases aligning to TRBD2. This CDR3 comprises 16 residues. V dropped 5 bases and J dropped 3; count of bases not matched to a gene: 9. The V gene's germline CDR1 is MGHRA and CDR2 YSYEKL. The CDR3 sequence: CASSEVSGGTTDTQYF. DNA for the CDR3: TGCGCCAGCAGCGAGGTTAGCGGGGGAACAACAGATACGCAGTATTTT.

The chain links TRBV30 to TRBJ1-2; perhaps TRBD1 as D (5 bases). Germline V gene data show CDR1 as GTSNPN and CDR2 as SVGIG (reference sequence). The CDR3 is made up of 14 amino acids. The V end was cut by 4 bases, the J end by 4 bases, with 16 bases between. Here the CDR3 reads CAWTSVDSSYGYTF. CDR3 coding DNA: TGTGCCTGGACCTCGGTAGACAGTTCCTATGGCTACACCTTC.